Following are 26 T cell receptor beta chains from one sample sequenced in a study of blood T cells in healthy people across ages. Through a sample-barcoded 5' primer and a J-beta primer mix, a second PCR was run for roughly 6 to 11 cycles. One entry per CDR3 protein results from TCRdb running MiXCR on the 5' RACE reads. The sample lists about 1,600,000 distinct CDR3 sequences, roughly 40% occurring once. The sample was blood. These receptors were obtained from a woman between 18 and 29 years old in good health.

The chain uses TRBV3-1 and TRBJ2-7; D not certain. Germline CDR1 and CDR2: LGHDT and YNNKEL (reference sequence). CDR3 length: 18 residues. V shed 2 bases and J shed 0 bases, with 20 bases lying between them. CDR3 coding DNA: TGTGCCAGCAGCCAACGCGCCGCAATTCCAAATTCCTCCTACGAGCAGTACTTC. As protein: CASSQRAAIPNSSYEQYF.

The chain combines TRBV20-1 with TRBJ1-1; 9 positions match TRBD1. The trim removed 0 bases at V and 4 bases at J, leaving 9 bases unmatched. The germline V gene encodes CDR1 DFQATT and CDR2 SNEGSKA (reference sequence). This CDR3 has 16 amino acids. The CDR3 coding sequence is TGCAGTGCTAGAGATCGGGGACAGGGAACGTTCACTGAAGCTTTCTTT. Its protein is CSARDRGQGTFTEAFF.

V usage is TRBV27 and J usage is TRBJ2-7, with 9 bases aligning to TRBD1. CDR1 is MNHEY, CDR2 SMNVEV, per germline (reference sequence). Trimming removed 6 bases from V and 5 bases from J; junction bases left unmatched: 11. The CDR3 spans 15 residues. CDR3 in DNA: TGTGCCAGCAGGAACCTCGGACAGGGGAGAAACGAGCAGTACTTC. Translated: CASRNLGQGRNEQYF.

The rearrangement uses TRBV30 and TRBJ1-1; the D gene is possibly TRBD1 (5 bases). Trimming took off 2 bases at V and 4 bases at J, with 14 bases between the two ends. Germline-derived CDR1 and CDR2 are GTSNPN and SVGIG (reference sequence). The CDR3 spans 14 residues. CDR3 loop: CAWSRGVSGTEAFF. CDR3 nucleotides: TGTGCCTGGAGTAGAGGGGTGAGTGGCACTGAAGCTTTCTTT.

The chain recombines TRBV10-3 with TRBJ2-1; a possible D gene is TRBD2 (5 bases). The germline V and J ends were trimmed by 5 bases and 5 bases, with 25 bases remaining between them. This CDR3 is built from 18 residues. Germline CDR1 and CDR2: ENHRY and SYGVKD. The CDR3 sequence: CAISRIFGERDSDNEQFF. The CDR3 region has the DNA TGTGCCATCAGTCGGATATTTGGGGAGAGAGACTCGGACAATGAGCAGTTCTTC.

The chain recombines TRBV7-2 with TRBJ2-1; 10 bases fit TRBD2. The trim removed 4 bases at V and 7 bases at J, leaving 10 bases unmatched. Germline CDR1 is SGHTA and CDR2 is FQGNSA. The CDR3 is 16 residues long. The CDR3 loop is CASSSLAGVYRNEQFF. CDR3 bases: TGTGCCAGCAGCTCCCTAGCGGGAGTTTATAGGAATGAGCAGTTCTTC.

The sample holds one count of this clonotype. The V gene is TRBV28, the J gene TRBJ1-2, with D possibly TRBD1 on 6 matching bases. V was trimmed by 3 bases and J by 8 bases, leaving 16 bases between them. The germline gives CDR1 MDHEN, CDR2 SYDVKM. This CDR3 contains 14 residues. The chain's CDR3 is CASSFRDTRRGYTF. The CDR3 DNA is TGTGCCAGCAGTTTCCGGGACACTCGACGGGGCTACACCTTC.

This clonotype showed up just a few times. The V call is TRBV4-2, the J call TRBJ2-1; no definite D call. Trimming removed 10 bases from V and 5 bases from J, with 15 bases in between. Germline CDR1 reads LGHNA; CDR2 reads YNFKEQ. This CDR3 comprises 13 residues. The CDR3 loop is CATAAPGDNEQFF. CDR3 sequence (DNA): TGTGCCACCGCGGCTCCCGGAGACAATGAGCAGTTCTTC.

The rearrangement joins TRBV11-2 to TRBJ1-2; maybe TRBD1 (6 bases). The CDR3 runs 14 residues. Trimming pared 1 base from V and 5 bases from J, leaving 11 bases between. Germline-derived CDR1 and CDR2 are SGHAT and FQNNGV. In DNA form, the CDR3 reads TGTGCCAGCAGCTTAGCCGGGACATTATATGGCTACACCTTC. Encoded protein: CASSLAGTLYGYTF.

The chain has TRBV7-2 and TRBJ2-3; 9 positions agree with TRBD2. The CDR3 has 18 residues. V trimming: 1 base; J trimming: 5 bases; junction bases outside the gene matches: 13. Looked up from germline, CDR1 is SGHTA and CDR2 is FQGNSA. The CDR3 nucleotides read TGTGCCAGCAGCTTAGGTCCTGGGCGGCGGGGGGGCGGAGATACGCAGTATTTT. It encodes CASSLGPGRRGGGDTQYF.

The chain couples TRBV3-1 to TRBJ1-2; unclear D gene. Trimming stripped 0 bases from V and 4 bases from J, with 15 bases between. The germline V gene has CDR1 LGHDT and CDR2 YNNKEL (reference sequence). CDR3 length equals 16 residues. The CDR3 reads CASSQERTWATYGYTF. As DNA, the CDR3 is TGTGCCAGCAGCCAAGAACGGACCTGGGCGACCTATGGCTACACCTTC.

This clonotype was counted a few times. This rearrangement joins TRBV12-3 or TRBV12-4 to TRBJ1-5; a weak D match, TRBD1 (6 bases). V gave up 2 bases and J gave up 7 bases, with 18 bases separating them. This CDR3 comprises 16 residues. In DNA form, the CDR3 reads TGTGCCAGCAGTTTACTAGGTGATGGGGGGGCACAGCCCCAGCATTTT. Protein: CASSLLGDGGAQPQHF.

The chain links TRBV7-2 to TRBJ2-3, with 8 bases identical to TRBD2. The ends lost 5 bases at V and 6 bases at J; junction bases unmatched: 7. The germline CDR1 and CDR2 sequences are SGHTA and FQGNSA. The CDR3 runs to 14 residues. The CDR3 sequence: CASSKGLVSDTQYF. CDR3 in DNA: TGTGCCAGCAGCAAGGGACTAGTATCCGATACGCAGTATTTT.

The chain employs TRBV10-3 and TRBJ2-1; D is possibly TRBD2 (5 bases). The V gene lost 2 bases and the J gene lost 5 bases, with 7 bases spanning the gap. The V gene's germline CDR1 is ENHRY and CDR2 SYGVKD. The CDR3 is made up of 13 amino acids. CDR3 residues: CAISEGGNNEQFF. The CDR3 DNA reads TGTGCCATCAGTGAGGGAGGAAACAATGAGCAGTTCTTC.

The J gene is TRBJ1-2, the V gene TRBV6-5; D not certain. Trimming removed 5 bases from V and 7 bases from J, with 23 bases in between. Germline-derived CDR1 and CDR2 are MNHEY and SVGAGI. The CDR3 is 16 amino acids. This CDR3 reads CASSLVVGLNYGGYTF. Here the CDR3 DNA reads TGTGCCAGCAGTCTCGTCGTGGGGTTGAACTATGGTGGCTACACCTTC.

The chain joins TRBV20-1 to TRBJ2-3; 13 positions match TRBD2. The V and J ends lost 5 bases and 2 bases, in that order; junction bases with no gene match: 7. Germline CDR1 is DFQATT and CDR2 is SNEGSKA (reference sequence). This CDR3 has 16 residues. Here the CDR3 reads CSAFRTSGGLTDTQYF. CDR3 bases: TGCAGTGCTTTTCGGACTAGCGGGGGTCTCACAGATACGCAGTATTTT.

The genes are TRBV6-1 and TRBJ2-1; 10 nucleotides match TRBD2. This CDR3 region has 17 residues. V lost 4 bases, J lost 9 bases, and 15 bases stayed unmatched. Germline V CDR1 and CDR2: MNHNS, SASEGT. CDR3 protein: CASSAASGGPTSFEQFF. CDR3 bases: TGTGCCAGCAGTGCGGCTAGCGGGGGCCCAACTTCTTTTGAGCAGTTCTTC.

The rearrangement links TRBV3-1 to TRBJ2-5; possibly TRBD1 for D (5 bases). The tail of the sequence fits TRBJ2-7 better, so the J call may be wrong. Per germline, CDR1 LGHDT and CDR2 YNNKEL (reference sequence). This CDR3 contains 16 residues. CDR3 sequence (DNA): TGTGCCAGCAGCCAAAACCCCAGGCAGACAGCCGGCGAGCAGTACTTC. Protein: CASSQNPRQTAGEQYF.

The chain links TRBV10-3 to TRBJ1-2; maybe TRBD1 (5 bases). CDR3 length equals 15 residues. V lost 3 bases and J 0 bases, leaving 11 bases between the germline ends. Germline CDR1 ENHRY, CDR2 SYGVKD. The CDR3 coding sequence is TGTGCCATCAGTGATCCGAGACAGACTAACTATGGCTACACCTTC. Its protein is CAISDPRQTNYGYTF.

The chain combines TRBV28 with TRBJ2-2; D is uncertain. The CDR3 totals 15 residues. Between the trimmed V and J ends, which lost 2 bases and 6 bases, there was a span of 13 bases. The germline gives CDR1 MDHEN, CDR2 SYDVKM. CDR3 sequence reads: CASSLSPTGPGELFF. CDR3 sequence (DNA): TGTGCCAGCAGTTTAAGTCCCACGGGTCCCGGGGAGCTGTTTTTT. Complete variable domain (other parts from reference TRBV28 and TRBJ2-2): DVKVTQSSRYLVKRTGEKVFLECVQDMDHENMFWYRQDPGLGLRLIYFSYDVKMKEKGDIPEGYSVSREKKERFSLILESASTNQTSMYLCASSLSPTGPGELFFGEGSRLTVL.

The V and J genes are TRBV19 and TRBJ2-3; 8 bases line up with TRBD2. CDR3 length: 14 amino acids. The ends lost 6 bases at V and 2 bases at J; junction bases unmatched: 4. Per germline, CDR1 LNHDA and CDR2 SQIVND (reference sequence). In DNA form, the CDR3 reads TGTGCCAGTAGCCGACTAGCGCCCACAGATACGCAGTATTTT. Translating gives CASSRLAPTDTQYF.

This clonotype turned up a few times. The J gene is TRBJ2-5, the V gene TRBV5-1; TRBD1 matches at 8 bases. This CDR3 has 14 amino acids. Germline-derived CDR1 and CDR2 are SGHRS and YFSETQ. V was clipped by 4 bases and J by 3 bases; unmatched bases: 5. CDR3 in amino acids: CASSLTGVEETQYF. The DNA for the CDR3 is TGCGCCAGCAGCCTGACAGGGGTGGAAGAGACCCAGTACTTC.

This chain uses TRBV4-1 with TRBJ2-3; 7 positions agree with TRBD2. The V and J ends lost 4 bases and 2 bases, in that order; junction bases with no gene match: 9. Germline lookup yields CDR1 MGHRA and CDR2 YSYEKL. The CDR3 covers 16 residues. The chain's CDR3 is CASSLRAGMVTDTQYF. CDR3 bases: TGCGCCAGCAGCCTCAGAGCGGGGATGGTCACAGATACGCAGTATTTT.

V gene TRBV7-2 combines with J gene TRBJ2-5; TRBD1 matches 7 bases. This CDR3 has 20 residues. CDR1 SGHTA and CDR2 FQGNSA come from the germline V gene. With V trimmed by 5 bases and J by 4 bases, 25 bases remained unmatched. The CDR3 region is CASSTKGPGQRTAFPETQYF. The CDR3 DNA reads as TGTGCCAGCAGCACAAAGGGGCCGGGACAGCGGACCGCATTTCCAGAGACCCAGTACTTC.

This clonotype occurred a few times. This chain connects TRBV24-1 to TRBJ2-3; 12 nucleotides align to TRBD2. The germline V gene has CDR1 KGHDR and CDR2 SFDVKD. The V gene end was trimmed by 1 base and the J gene end by 0 bases; junction bases not matched to a gene: 7. This CDR3 region has 19 residues. The CDR3 loop is CATSDLRTSGARSTDTQYF. The CDR3, as DNA: TGTGCCACCAGTGATTTAAGGACTAGCGGGGCCCGAAGCACAGATACGCAGTATTTT.

A note on this clonotype: An end of the junction differs from the germline gene, which may be a read error. This chain connects TRBV5-6 to TRBJ2-3; 7 bases are a match to TRBD2. There are 15 residues in the CDR3. Germline V lookup: CDR1 SGHDT, CDR2 YYEEEE. In DNA, the CDR3 is TGTGCCAGCAGCCTGGGCGGCCCCGCGGGAGATGCGCAGTATTTT. Protein product: CASSLGGPAGDAQYF.